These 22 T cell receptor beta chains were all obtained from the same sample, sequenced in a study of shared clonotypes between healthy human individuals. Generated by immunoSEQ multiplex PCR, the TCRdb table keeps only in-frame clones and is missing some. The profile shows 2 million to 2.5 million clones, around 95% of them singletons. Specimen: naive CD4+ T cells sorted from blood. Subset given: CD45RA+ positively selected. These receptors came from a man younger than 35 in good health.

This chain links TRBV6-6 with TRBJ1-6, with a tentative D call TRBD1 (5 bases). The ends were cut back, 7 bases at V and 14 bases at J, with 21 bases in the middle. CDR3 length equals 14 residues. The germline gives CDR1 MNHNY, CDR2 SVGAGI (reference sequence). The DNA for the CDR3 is TGTGCCAGCACCCAGGGCGGTTTGAGGTTAGCCCTCCACTTT. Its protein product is CASTQGGLRLALHF.

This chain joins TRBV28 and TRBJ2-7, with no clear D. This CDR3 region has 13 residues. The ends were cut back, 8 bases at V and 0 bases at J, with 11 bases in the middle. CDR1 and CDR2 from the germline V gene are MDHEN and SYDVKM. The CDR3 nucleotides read TGTGCCAGCGGCTACGTCTCCTCCTACGAGCAGTACTTC. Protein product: CASGYVSSYEQYF.

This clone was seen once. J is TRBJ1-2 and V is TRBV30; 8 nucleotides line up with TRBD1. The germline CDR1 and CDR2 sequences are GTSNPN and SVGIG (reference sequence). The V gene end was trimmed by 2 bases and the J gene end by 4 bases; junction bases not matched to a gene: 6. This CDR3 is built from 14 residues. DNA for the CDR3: TGTGCCTGGAGTCCTCAGGGGGCAGGCTATGGCTACACCTTC. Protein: CAWSPQGAGYGYTF. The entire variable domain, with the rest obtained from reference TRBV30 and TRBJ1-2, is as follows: SQTIHQWPATLVQPVGSPLSLECTVEGTSNPNLYWYRQAAGRGLQLLFYSVGIGQISSEVPQNLSASRPQDRQFILSSKKLLLSDSGFYLCAWSPQGAGYGYTFGSGTRLTVV.

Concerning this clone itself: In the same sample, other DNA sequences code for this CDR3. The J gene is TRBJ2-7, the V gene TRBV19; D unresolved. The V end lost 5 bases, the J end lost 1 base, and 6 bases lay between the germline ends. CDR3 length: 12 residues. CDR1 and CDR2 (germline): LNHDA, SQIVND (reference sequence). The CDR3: CASSSGSYEQYF. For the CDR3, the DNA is TGTGCCAGTAGTTCTGGATCCTACGAGCAGTACTTC. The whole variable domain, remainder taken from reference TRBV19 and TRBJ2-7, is DGGITQSPKYLFRKEGQNVTLSCEQNLNHDAMYWYRQDPGQGLRLIYYSQIVNDFQKGDIAEGYSVSREKKESFPLTVTSAQKNPTAFYLCASSSGSYEQYFGPGTRLTVT.

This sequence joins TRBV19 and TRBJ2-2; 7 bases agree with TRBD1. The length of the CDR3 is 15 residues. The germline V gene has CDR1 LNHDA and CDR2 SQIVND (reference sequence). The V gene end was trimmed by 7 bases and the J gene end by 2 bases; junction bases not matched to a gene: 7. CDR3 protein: CASNRDRHNTGELFF. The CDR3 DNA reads TGTGCCAGTAACCGGGACAGACATAACACCGGGGAGCTGTTTTTT.

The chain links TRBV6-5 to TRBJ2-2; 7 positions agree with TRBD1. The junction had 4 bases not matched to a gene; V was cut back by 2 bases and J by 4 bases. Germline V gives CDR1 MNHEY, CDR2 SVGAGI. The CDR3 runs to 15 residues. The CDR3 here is CASSYRPGGTGELFF. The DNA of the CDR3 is TGTGCCAGCAGTTACCGACCAGGGGGCACCGGGGAGCTGTTTTTT.

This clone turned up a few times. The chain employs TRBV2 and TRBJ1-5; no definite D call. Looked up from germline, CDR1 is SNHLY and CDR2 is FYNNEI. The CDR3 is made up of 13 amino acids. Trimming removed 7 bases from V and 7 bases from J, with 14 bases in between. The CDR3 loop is CASTGPGGQPQHF. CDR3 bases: TGTGCCAGCACGGGCCCAGGAGGCCAGCCCCAGCATTTT.

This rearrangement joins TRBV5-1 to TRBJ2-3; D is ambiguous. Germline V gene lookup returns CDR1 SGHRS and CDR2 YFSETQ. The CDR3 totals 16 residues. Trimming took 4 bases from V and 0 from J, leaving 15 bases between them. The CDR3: CASSLAAAPSTDTQYF. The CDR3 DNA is TGCGCCAGCAGCCTCGCTGCGGCCCCTAGCACAGATACGCAGTATTTT. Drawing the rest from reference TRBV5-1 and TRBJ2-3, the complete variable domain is KAGVTQTPRYLIKTRGQQVTLSCSPISGHRSVSWYQQTPGQGLQFLFEYFSETQRNKGNFPGRFSGRQFSNSRSEMNVSTLELGDSALYLCASSLAAAPSTDTQYFGPGTRLTVL.

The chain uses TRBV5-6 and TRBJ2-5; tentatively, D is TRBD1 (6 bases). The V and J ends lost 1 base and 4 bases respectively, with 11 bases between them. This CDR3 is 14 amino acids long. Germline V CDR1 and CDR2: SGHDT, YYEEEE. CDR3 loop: CASSLPQGRETQYF. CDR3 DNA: TGTGCCAGCAGCTTGCCACAGGGAAGAGAGACCCAGTACTTC. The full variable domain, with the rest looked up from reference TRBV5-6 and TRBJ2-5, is DAGVTQSPTHLIKTRGQQVTLRCSPKSGHDTVSWYQQALGQGPQFIFQYYEEEERQRGNFPDRFSGHQFPNYSSELNVNALLLGDSALYLCASSLPQGRETQYFGPGTRLLVL.

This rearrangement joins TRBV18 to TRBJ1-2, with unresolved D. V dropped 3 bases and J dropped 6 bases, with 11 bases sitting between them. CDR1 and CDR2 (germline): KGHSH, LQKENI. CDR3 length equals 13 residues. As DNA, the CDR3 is TGTGCCAGCTCACCGGATGAGATCCATGGCTACACCTTC. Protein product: CASSPDEIHGYTF.

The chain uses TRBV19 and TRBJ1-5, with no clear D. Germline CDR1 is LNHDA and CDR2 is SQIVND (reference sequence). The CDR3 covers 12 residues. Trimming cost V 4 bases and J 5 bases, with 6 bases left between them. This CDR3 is CASSKQDQPQHF. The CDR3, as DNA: TGTGCCAGTAGTAAACAAGATCAGCCCCAGCATTTT.

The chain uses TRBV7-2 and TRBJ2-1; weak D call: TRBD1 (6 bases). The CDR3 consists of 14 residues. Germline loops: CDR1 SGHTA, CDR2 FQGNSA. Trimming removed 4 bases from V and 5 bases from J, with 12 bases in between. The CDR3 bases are TGTGCCAGCAGCTCTCAACAGGGAGACAATGAGCAGTTCTTC. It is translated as CASSSQQGDNEQFF.

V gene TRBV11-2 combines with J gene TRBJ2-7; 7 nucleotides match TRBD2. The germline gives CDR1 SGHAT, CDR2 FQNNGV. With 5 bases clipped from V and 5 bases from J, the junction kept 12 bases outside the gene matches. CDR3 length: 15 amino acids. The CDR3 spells CASSRGEGRSNEQYF. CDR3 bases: TGTGCCAGCAGCCGGGGGGAGGGTAGGAGTAACGAGCAGTACTTC.

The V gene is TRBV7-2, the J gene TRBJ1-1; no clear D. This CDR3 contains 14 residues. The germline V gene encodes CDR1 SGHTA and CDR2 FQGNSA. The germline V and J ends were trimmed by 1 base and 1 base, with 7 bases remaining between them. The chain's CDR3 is CASSLEQTNTEAFF. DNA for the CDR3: TGTGCCAGCAGCTTAGAACAGACGAACACTGAAGCTTTCTTT.

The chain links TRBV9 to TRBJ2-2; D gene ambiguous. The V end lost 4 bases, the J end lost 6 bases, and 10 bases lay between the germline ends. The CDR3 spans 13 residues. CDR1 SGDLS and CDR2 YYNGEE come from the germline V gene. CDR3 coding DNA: TGTGCCAGCAGCCTTGACACCCCCGGGGAGCTGTTTTTT. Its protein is CASSLDTPGELFF.

The CDR3 coding sequence is TGTGCCAGCAGCCGAAAAGTGGGCAGGGGGCCCACTGAAGCTTTCTTT. It encodes CASSRKVGRGPTEAFF. J is TRBJ1-1 and V is TRBV28; 8 bases align to TRBD1. The CDR3 is made up of 16 amino acids. CDR1 is MDHEN and CDR2 is SYDVKM in the germline V gene. Trimming took 6 bases from V and 4 from J; bases not matched to a gene: 13.

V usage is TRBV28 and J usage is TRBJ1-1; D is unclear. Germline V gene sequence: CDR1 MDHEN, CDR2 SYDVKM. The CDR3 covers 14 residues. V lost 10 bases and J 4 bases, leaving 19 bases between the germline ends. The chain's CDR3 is CATSNPGAATEAFF. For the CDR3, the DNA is TGTGCCACCTCAAACCCGGGAGCTGCCACTGAAGCTTTCTTT.

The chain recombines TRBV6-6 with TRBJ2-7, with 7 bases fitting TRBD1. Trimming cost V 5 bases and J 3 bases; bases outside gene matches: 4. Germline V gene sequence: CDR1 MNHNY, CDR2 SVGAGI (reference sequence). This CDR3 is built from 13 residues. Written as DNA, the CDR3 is TGTGCCAGCAGTCCAGGGGGAGACTACGAGCAGTACTTC. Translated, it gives CASSPGGDYEQYF.

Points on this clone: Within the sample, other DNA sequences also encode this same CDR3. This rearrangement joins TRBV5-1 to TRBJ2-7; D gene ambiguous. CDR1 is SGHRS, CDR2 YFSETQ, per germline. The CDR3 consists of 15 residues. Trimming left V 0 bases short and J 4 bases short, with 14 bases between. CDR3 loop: CASSLEGSSSYEQYF. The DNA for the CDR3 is TGCGCCAGCAGCTTGGAGGGCAGCTCCTCTTACGAGCAGTACTTC.

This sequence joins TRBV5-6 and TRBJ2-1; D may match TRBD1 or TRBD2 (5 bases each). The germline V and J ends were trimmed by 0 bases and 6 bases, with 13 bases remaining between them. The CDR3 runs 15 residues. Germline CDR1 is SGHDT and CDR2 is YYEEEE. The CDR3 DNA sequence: TGTGCCAGCAGCTTGGGGGGGAGTGTATTCAATGAGCAGTTCTTC. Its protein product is CASSLGGSVFNEQFF.

The CDR3 loop reads CASRAAGGAGQPQHF. CDR3 DNA sequence: TGTGCCAGTAGGGCCGCCGGGGGCGCAGGTCAGCCCCAGCATTTT. The chain employs TRBV19 and TRBJ1-5; possible D gene TRBD1, 6 bases. The CDR3 is 15 amino acids. CDR1 and CDR2 (germline): LNHDA, SQIVND (reference sequence). V shed 6 bases and J shed 6 bases, with 18 bases lying between them.

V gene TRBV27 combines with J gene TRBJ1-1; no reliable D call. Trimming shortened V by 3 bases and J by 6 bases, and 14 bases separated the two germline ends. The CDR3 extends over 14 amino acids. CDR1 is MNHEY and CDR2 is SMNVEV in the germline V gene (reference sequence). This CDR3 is CASSFLVRPSEAFF. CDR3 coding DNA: TGTGCCAGCAGTTTTCTTGTCAGACCCTCTGAAGCTTTCTTT.